Reported below is one T cell receptor beta chain. Its antigen specificity is not known. No per-base quality is available; no much larger clone lies one base away. V is cut by 6 bases and J by 7 bases, and the space between the germline ends is 12 bases. The germline V gene (reference sequence) specifies LGHDT as CDR1 and YNNKEL as CDR2. The CDR3 goes from the cysteine to the phenylalanine over 12 residues. Of the read, only the CDR3 DNA is kept; its 36 bases are in frame from base 1. TCRbeta CDR3 regions were amplified from genomic DNA by means of the immunoSEQ Assay, a bias-controlled multiplex PCR. For the original study's pipeline: The number of nucleated cells in each sample was estimated by amplification of reference gene primers within the assay. To quantify the absolute abundance of each unique TCRbeta CDR3 rearrangement, sequence reads were collapsed and filtered. For each sample, productive Simpson clonality was calculated as the square root of Simpson's diversity index across productive rearrangements. TCRdb mirrors the immuneACCESS table, restricted to in-frame sequences. Some clones are absent from its copies; in checked studies, under half trace to an unresolved V gene, and the reason for the others is unknown. V and J calls and clone size follow that table, whereas D and trimming were derived from the DNA. For this sample there are about 210,000 clones; 88% appear just once. The biggest ten clones account for around 1.6% of the sample.

This sample stems from a study of blood T cell repertoires in COVID-19 (TCRdb year 2020). Regarding the study in general: Collaborator samples came from the United States, Italy and Spain and covered acute and convalescent phases of COVID-19. Deeply sampled blood TCRbeta repertoires from subjects exposed to, actively infected with, or recovered from COVID-19 were included in the dataset. A freely available public database, intended as a resource for researchers studying the immune response to SARS-CoV-2, is where the repertoires were released. Where HLA class I and class II types were available, the types were taken from metadata supplied by the sample provider, not from assay-based typing. The material from the prospective study consisted of cDNA or gDNA derived from T cells, B-cell-depleted T cells, or PBMCs. The sample metadata nearly always contained a de-identified subject ID, COVID-19 status, age in years and sex. Samples came from the ongoing ImmuneRACE study (first 160 participants) plus 1,254 subjects from 6 global collaborators.

The full study reports these points: The quantity of clinical and demographic metadata differed by source and by participant and was supplied without curation.

Collaborating institutions collected whole blood in K2EDTA tubes following their own protocols. For TCRbeta analysis, collaborator samples were shipped as frozen whole blood, as isolated PBMCs, or as DNA extracted from either sample type. The specimen sequenced was peripheral blood. The sequence came from a man aged 70 or older with acute or convalescent COVID-19. The sequence is built from TRBV3-1 (or the pseudogene TRBV3-2) and TRBJ1-2; no D gene can be assigned with confidence. The CDR3 reads as follows: CASSTGSSGYTF. The bases read TGTGCCAGCAGTACGGGATCCTCTGGCTACACCTTC.